This T cell receptor beta chain is drawn from a study of Graves' ophthalmopathy and Graves' hyperthyroidism. For repertoire sequencing, the TCR beta CDR3 regions were amplified from RNA transcripts. Following a first-round RT-PCR that used HTBI primers, a second-round multiplex PCR was carried out. TCRdb re-called the multiplex PCR reads with MiXCR, one entry per CDR3 protein. This table has 680,000 or so distinct CDR3 sequences, 22% appearing once. This clonotype was counted ten times or more. The CDR3 contains 14 residues. Germline loops: CDR1 DFQATT, CDR2 SNEGSKA (reference sequence). After removal of 5 bases from V and 5 bases from J, the junction contained 9 bases not matched to a gene.

The sample was peripheral blood. This sequence originates from a woman between 18 and 30 years old with stable Graves' hyperthyroidism. Some clones in this sample may be carry-over from other donors' samples. This chain joins TRBV20-1 and TRBJ2-7; 10 nucleotides line up with TRBD1. CDR3 in amino acids: CSAYLGTGEDEQYF. The CDR3 nucleotides are TGCAGTGCTTATTTAGGGACAGGGGAGGACGAGCAGTACTTC.